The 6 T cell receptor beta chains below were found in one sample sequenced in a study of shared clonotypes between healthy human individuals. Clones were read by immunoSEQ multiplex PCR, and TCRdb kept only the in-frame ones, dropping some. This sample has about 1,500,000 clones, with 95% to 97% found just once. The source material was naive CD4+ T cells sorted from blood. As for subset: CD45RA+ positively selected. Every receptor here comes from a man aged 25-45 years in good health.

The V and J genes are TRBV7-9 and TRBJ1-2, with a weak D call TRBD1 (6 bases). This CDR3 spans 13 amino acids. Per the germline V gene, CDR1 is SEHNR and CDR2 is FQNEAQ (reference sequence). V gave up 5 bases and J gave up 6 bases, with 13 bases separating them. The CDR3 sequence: CASSQRGVDGYTF. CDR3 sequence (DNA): TGTGCCAGCAGCCAGAGGGGGGTTGATGGCTACACCTTC.

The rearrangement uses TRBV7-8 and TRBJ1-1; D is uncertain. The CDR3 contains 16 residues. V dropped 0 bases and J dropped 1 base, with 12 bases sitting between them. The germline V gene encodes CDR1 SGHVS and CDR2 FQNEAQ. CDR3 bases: TGTGCCAGCAGCTTAGCGCTAAGGCTCGGGAACACTGAAGCTTTCTTT. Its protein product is CASSLALRLGNTEAFF.

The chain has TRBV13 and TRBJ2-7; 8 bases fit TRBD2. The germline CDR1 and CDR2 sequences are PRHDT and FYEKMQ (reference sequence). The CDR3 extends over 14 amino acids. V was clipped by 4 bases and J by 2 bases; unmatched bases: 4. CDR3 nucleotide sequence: TGTGCCAGCAGCTCCCCGGGGGGGACCTACGAGCAGTACTTC. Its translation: CASSSPGGTYEQYF. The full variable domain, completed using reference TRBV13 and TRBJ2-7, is AAGVIQSPRHLIKEKRETATLKCYPIPRHDTVYWYQQGPGQDPQFLISFYEKMQSDKGSIPDRFSAQQFSDYHSELNMSSLELGDSALYFCASSSPGGTYEQYFGPGTRLTVT.

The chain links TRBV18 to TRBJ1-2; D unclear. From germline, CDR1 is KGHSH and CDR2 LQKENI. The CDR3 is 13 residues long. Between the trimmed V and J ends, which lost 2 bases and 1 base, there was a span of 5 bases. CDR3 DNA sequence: TGTGCCAGCTCACCAGAGCGTAACTATGGCTACACCTTC. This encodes CASSPERNYGYTF.

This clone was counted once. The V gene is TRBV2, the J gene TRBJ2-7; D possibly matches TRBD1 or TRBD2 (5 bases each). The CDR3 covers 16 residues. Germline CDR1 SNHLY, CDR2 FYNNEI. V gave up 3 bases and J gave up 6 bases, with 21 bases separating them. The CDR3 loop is CASSEGSLGVDGEQYF. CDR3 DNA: TGTGCCAGCAGTGAGGGGTCACTGGGGGTGGATGGCGAGCAGTACTTC. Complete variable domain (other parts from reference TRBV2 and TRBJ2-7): EPEVTQTPSHQVTQMGQEVILRCVPISNHLYFYWYRQILGQKVEFLVSFYNNEISEKSEIFDDQFSVERPDGSNFTLKIRSTKLEDSAMYFCASSEGSLGVDGEQYFGPGTRLTVT.

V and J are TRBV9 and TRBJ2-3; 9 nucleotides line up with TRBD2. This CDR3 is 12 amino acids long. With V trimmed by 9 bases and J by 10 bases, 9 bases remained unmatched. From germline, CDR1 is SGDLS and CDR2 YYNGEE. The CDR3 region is CANKRREGAQYF. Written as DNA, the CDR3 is TGTGCCAATAAGCGGCGGGAGGGCGCGCAGTATTTT.